The rows below give T cell receptor beta chains drawn from one sample of a study of CD8 T cells in ankylosing spondylitis. Using its own MiXCR run on the 5' RACE reads, TCRdb lists one record per CDR3 protein. Of about 390,000 distinct CDR3 sequences in the sample, about 20% were seen once. Sequencing input: blood, either unsorted or a sorted T cell fraction (not recorded which). The receptor source for this set is a male donor with ankylosing spondylitis. Each CDR3 is given with its conserved first and last residue. D genes are given only for firm matches. The size field is filled for only some rows; it gives once, few, many or a size class.

TRBJ2-1	.	.	TRBV11-2	CASILTRSPSSYNEQFF	TGTGCCAGCATCCTAACACGAAGCCCGAGCTCCTACAATGAGCAGTTCTTC
TRBJ2-7	TRBD1	.	TRBV5-1	CASSLAGTDYEQYF	TGCGCCAGCAGCTTGGCCGGGACAGACTACGAGCAGTACTTC
TRBJ1-2	.	.	TRBV7-9	CASSSSELNNYGYTF	TGTGCCAGCAGCTCTTCAGAGTTGAATAACTATGGCTACACCTTC
TRBJ1-2	.	.	TRBV5-1	CASSLEGRNNYGYTF	TGCGCCAGCAGCTTGGAGGGACGGAATAACTATGGCTACACCTTC
TRBJ2-1	TRBD2	.	TRBV28	CASSVTGTSGNDEQFF	TGTGCCAGCAGCGTAACCGGGACTAGCGGAAACGATGAGCAGTTCTTC
TRBJ1-1	TRBD1	few	TRBV18	CASSPRTGREAFF	TGTGCCAGCTCACCCCGGACAGGAAGGGAAGCTTTCTTT
TRBJ1-1	.	.	TRBV18	CASSPVQDTEAFF	TGTGCCAGCTCACCAGTGCAGGACACTGAAGCTTTCTTT
TRBJ2-3	TRBD2	.	TRBV2	CATQREVADTQYF	TGTGCCACGCAGCGGGAGGTGGCAGATACGCAGTATTTT
TRBJ2-3	.	.	TRBV9	CASSVDPSSTDTQYF	TGTGCCAGCAGCGTAGACCCTAGCTCCACAGATACGCAGTATTTT
TRBJ2-7	.	.	TRBV7-2	CASSLVDGVAEQYF	TGTGCCAGCAGCTTAGTTGACGGAGTGGCCGAGCAGTACTTC
TRBJ2-1	.	.	TRBV5-1	CASSPGGLQRRSSYNEQFF	TGCGCCAGCAGCCCTGGGGGTCTGCAGCGGAGAAGCTCCTACAATGAGCAGTTCTTC
TRBJ2-1	TRBD2	.	TRBV20-1	CSASPRLSSGRIGEQFF	TGCAGTGCTAGTCCCCGCTTGTCTAGCGGGAGAATTGGTGAGCAGTTCTTC
TRBJ2-1	TRBD2	few	TRBV5-1	CASSFPTATSGSEQFF	TGCGCCAGCAGCTTTCCTACGGCGACTAGCGGGAGTGAGCAGTTCTTC
TRBJ2-2	.	.	TRBV19	CASRRGSSDTGELFF	TGTGCCAGTAGGAGGGGGAGTTCTGACACCGGGGAGCTGTTTTTT
TRBJ2-1	TRBD2	.	TRBV28	CASSRAGHFVSGRFYNEQFF	TGTGCCAGCAGTCGAGCGGGACACTTCGTTAGCGGGAGGTTCTACAATGAGCAGTTCTTC
TRBJ2-4	TRBD2	.	TRBV9	CASILAPSGRKNIQYF	TGTGCCAGCATTCTAGCCCCTAGCGGGAGGAAAAACATTCAGTACTTC
TRBJ2-1	TRBD2	few	TRBV12-3/TRBV12-4	CASSLLAGGNEQFF	TGTGCCAGCAGTTTACTAGCGGGAGGGAATGAGCAGTTCTTC
TRBJ2-5	.	.	TRBV4-2	CASSQGFRETQYF	TGTGCCAGCAGCCAAGGGTTTAGGGAGACCCAGTACTTC
TRBJ2-1	.	.	TRBV20-1	CSAISLDHQTVYNEQFF	TGCAGTGCTATTTCTCTGGATCACCAAACCGTCTACAATGAGCAGTTCTTC
TRBJ2-1	.	few	TRBV7-9	CASSLGSGAKEFF	TGTGCCAGCAGCTTAGGATCGGGGGCGAAGGAGTTCTTC
TRBJ2-1	TRBD2	.	TRBV12-3/TRBV12-4	CASSFSSGVNEQFF	TGTGCCAGCAGTTTTTCTAGCGGGGTCAATGAGCAGTTCTTC
TRBJ2-1	TRBD2	.	TRBV24-1	CATSDSRASGWNNEQFF	TGTGCCACCAGTGACTCCAGGGCTAGCGGTTGGAACAATGAGCAGTTCTTC
TRBJ1-6	.	once	TRBV18	CASSARGSPLHF	TGTGCCAGCTCAGCCAGGGGTTCACCCCTCCACTTT
TRBJ2-3	.	.	TRBV20-1	CSAASRDTQYF	TGCAGTGCTGCTAGCAGAGATACGCAGTATTTT
TRBJ2-3	TRBD2	.	TRBV11-2	CASSLVREGTDTQYF	TGTGCCAGCAGCTTGGTTCGGGAGGGCACAGATACGCAGTATTTT
TRBJ1-3	.	.	TRBV2	CASSALRGAPGNTIYF	TGTGCCAGCAGTGCCTTGAGGGGGGCTCCTGGAAACACCATATATTTT
TRBJ2-7	TRBD2	.	TRBV20-1	CSARDMSGRTSRDYEQYF	TGCAGTGCTAGAGATATGAGTGGTCGGACTAGCCGAGATTACGAGCAGTACTTC
TRBJ1-1	TRBD1	few	TRBV28	CASSSQGGRTEAFF	TGTGCCAGCAGTTCCCAGGGGGGGAGGACTGAAGCTTTCTTT
TRBJ2-7	.	few	TRBV7-9	CASRGVDAYEQYF	TGTGCCAGCAGAGGAGTAGATGCCTACGAGCAGTACTTC
TRBJ2-3	TRBD1	once	TRBV28	CASSIGTGVTDTQYF	TGTGCCAGCAGTATCGGGACAGGGGTCACAGATACGCAGTATTTT
TRBJ2-4	TRBD1	few	TRBV29-1	CSVRGQGGWNIQYF	TGCAGCGTCAGGGGACAGGGGGGGTGGAACATTCAGTACTTC
TRBJ1-3	.	.	TRBV5-1	CASSWEGFSGNTIYF	TGCGCCAGCAGCTGGGAGGGATTCTCTGGAAACACCATATATTTT
TRBJ1-5	.	.	TRBV20-1	CSAETSRGQPQHF	TGCAGTGCCGAGACCTCCAGGGGTCAGCCCCAGCATTTT
TRBJ2-5	TRBD2	.	TRBV6-2/TRBV6-3	CASSPGVAGVRRISETQYF	TGTGCCAGCAGCCCCGGGGTAGCGGGAGTGCGGCGAATTTCAGAGACCCAGTACTTC
TRBJ2-5	.	few	TRBV5-5	CASSLGLGRTLQETQYF	TGTGCCAGCAGCTTGGGGCTTGGAAGGACACTTCAAGAGACCCAGTACTTC
TRBJ2-1	.	.	TRBV6-6	CASSLGDRNEQFF	TGTGCCAGCAGCCTCGGGGACCGGAATGAGCAGTTCTTC
TRBJ2-5	.	.	TRBV20-1	CSAGGHQETQYF	TGCAGTGCTGGGGGGCACCAAGAGACCCAGTACTTC
TRBJ2-7	TRBD2	.	TRBV6-1	CASSQGLAVGEQYF	TGTGCCAGCAGTCAAGGACTAGCGGTAGGCGAGCAGTACTTC
TRBJ1-1	TRBD1	.	TRBV7-9	CASRPTGGGGTEAFF	TGTGCCAGCAGGCCGACAGGGGGCGGTGGCACTGAAGCTTTCTTT
TRBJ1-1	.	few	TRBV2	CASDPSQGSATEAFF	TGTGCCAGCGACCCAAGCCAGGGGAGCGCCACTGAAGCTTTCTTT
TRBJ2-3	TRBD1	.	TRBV5-1	CASSSITGGAVDTQYF	TGCGCCAGCAGCTCAATAACAGGGGGCGCGGTAGATACGCAGTATTTT
TRBJ1-5	.	few	TRBV20-1	CSARDKGGQPQHF	TGCAGTGCTAGAGATAAGGGCGGTCAGCCCCAGCATTTT
TRBJ2-7	.	.	TRBV10-3	CAISDLASEQYF	TGTGCCATCAGTGATCTCGCATCCGAGCAGTACTTC
TRBJ2-3	TRBD2	few	TRBV13	CASSRGTSRTDTQYF	TGTGCCAGCAGCAGGGGGACTAGTCGCACAGATACGCAGTATTTT
TRBJ1-1	.	.	TRBV19	CASTSPRLAGGTEAFF	TGTGCCAGTACCTCCCCCAGACTGGCCGGGGGGACTGAAGCTTTCTTT
TRBJ2-1	TRBD2	.	TRBV24-1	CATSESGAYNEQFF	TGTGCCACCAGTGAAAGCGGGGCATACAATGAGCAGTTCTTC
TRBJ1-1	TRBD1	.	TRBV29-1	CSVENRGMNTEAFF	TGCAGCGTTGAAAACAGGGGGATGAACACTGAAGCTTTCTTT
TRBJ2-5	.	few	TRBV5-1	CASSLAPRSGGTQYF	TGCGCCAGCAGCTTGGCCCCTCGCAGTGGTGGGACCCAGTACTTC
TRBJ1-5	TRBD1	few	TRBV20-1	CSASHWETGNSNQPQHF	TGCAGTGCTAGTCATTGGGAGACAGGGAATAGCAATCAGCCCCAGCATTTT
TRBJ2-5	.	.	TRBV28	CASSLSGGGLETQYF	TGTGCCAGCAGTTTATCAGGAGGGGGGCTTGAGACCCAGTACTTC
TRBJ1-1	.	few	TRBV6-5	CASSYSKWRDTEAFF	TGTGCCAGCAGTTACTCGAAATGGCGAGACACTGAAGCTTTCTTT
TRBJ2-2	.	few	TRBV5-1	CASSLVQAMNTGELFF	TGCGCCAGCAGCTTGGTTCAGGCGATGAACACCGGGGAGCTGTTTTTT
TRBJ1-3	.	few	TRBV18	CASFQGSSGNTIYF	TGTGCCAGCTTTCAGGGGAGCTCTGGAAACACCATATATTTT
TRBJ2-2	.	few	TRBV11-3	CASSLNYGIGELFF	TGTGCCAGCAGCTTAAATTACGGCATCGGGGAGCTGTTTTTT
TRBJ2-1	.	.	TRBV27	CASMRSGGTYNEQFF	TGTGCCAGCATGCGGTCCGGCGGGACCTACAATGAGCAGTTCTTC
TRBJ2-1	.	.	TRBV12-3/TRBV12-4	CASRLREVLNEQFF	TGTGCCAGCAGGCTCAGAGAAGTACTGAATGAGCAGTTCTTC
TRBJ2-7	.	few	TRBV4-2	CASSQRTANYEQYF	TGTGCCAGCAGCCAGAGGACAGCGAACTACGAGCAGTACTTC